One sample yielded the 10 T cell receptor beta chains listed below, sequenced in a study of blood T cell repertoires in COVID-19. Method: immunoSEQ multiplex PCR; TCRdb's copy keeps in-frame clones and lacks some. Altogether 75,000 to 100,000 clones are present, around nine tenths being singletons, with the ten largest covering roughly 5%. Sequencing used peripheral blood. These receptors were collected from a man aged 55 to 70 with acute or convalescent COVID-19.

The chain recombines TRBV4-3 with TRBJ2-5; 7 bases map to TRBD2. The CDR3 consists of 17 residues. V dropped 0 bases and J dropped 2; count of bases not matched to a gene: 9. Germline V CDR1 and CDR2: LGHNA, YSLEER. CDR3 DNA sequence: TGCGCCAGCAGCCAAGATTACTCAGCGGGGCGGCAAGAGACCCAGTACTTC. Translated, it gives CASSQDYSAGRQETQYF.

CDR3 nucleotides: TGTGCCAGCTCACCATCGGTTGGGACTAGCGGATACGAGCAGTACTTC. Residues: CASSPSVGTSGYEQYF. The chain employs TRBV18 and TRBJ2-7; 11 positions agree with TRBD2. The V segment lost 2 bases and the J segment 4 bases; nucleotides outside the gene matches: 7. CDR3 size: 16 residues. Germline assignment: CDR1 KGHSH and CDR2 LQKENI.

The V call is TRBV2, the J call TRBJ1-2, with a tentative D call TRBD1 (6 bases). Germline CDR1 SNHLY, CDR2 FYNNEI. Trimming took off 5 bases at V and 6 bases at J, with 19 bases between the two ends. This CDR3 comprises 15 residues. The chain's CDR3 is CASSPGTLPRDGYTF. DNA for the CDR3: TGTGCCAGCAGTCCCGGGACACTCCCTAGGGATGGCTACACCTTC.

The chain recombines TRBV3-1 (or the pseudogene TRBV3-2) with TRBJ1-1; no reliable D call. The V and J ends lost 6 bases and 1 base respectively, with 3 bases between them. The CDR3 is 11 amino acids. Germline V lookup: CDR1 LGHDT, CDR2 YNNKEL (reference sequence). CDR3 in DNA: TGTGCCAGCAGTAAGAACACTGAAGCTTTCTTT. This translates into CASSKNTEAFF.

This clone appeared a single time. The CDR3 DNA follows: TGTGCCAGCAGCTTAGCGCGGGGGCCTTACGAGCAGTACTTC. Protein sequence: CASSLARGPYEQYF. V is TRBV7-9 and J is TRBJ2-7, with D possibly TRBD2 on 7 matching bases. The length of the CDR3 is 14 residues. Germline lookup yields CDR1 SEHNR and CDR2 FQNEAQ (reference sequence). Between the trimmed V and J ends, which lost 0 bases and 4 bases, there was a span of 10 bases.

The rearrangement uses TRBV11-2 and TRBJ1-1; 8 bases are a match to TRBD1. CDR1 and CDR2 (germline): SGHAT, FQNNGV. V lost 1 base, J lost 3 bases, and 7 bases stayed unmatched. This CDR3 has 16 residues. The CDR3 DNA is TGTGCCAGCAGCTTAGGACAGGGGACAACTTACACTGAAGCTTTCTTT. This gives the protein CASSLGQGTTYTEAFF.

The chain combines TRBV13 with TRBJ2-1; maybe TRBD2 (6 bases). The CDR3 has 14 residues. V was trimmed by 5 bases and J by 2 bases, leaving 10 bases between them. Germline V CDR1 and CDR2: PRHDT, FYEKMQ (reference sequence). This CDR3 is CASSPSVTYNEQFF. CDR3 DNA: TGTGCCAGCAGCCCTAGCGTTACCTACAATGAGCAGTTCTTC.

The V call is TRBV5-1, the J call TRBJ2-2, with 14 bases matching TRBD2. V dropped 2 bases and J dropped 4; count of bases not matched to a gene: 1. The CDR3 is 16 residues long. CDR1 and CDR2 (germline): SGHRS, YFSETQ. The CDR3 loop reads CASSFGLAGGTGELFF. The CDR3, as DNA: TGCGCCAGCAGCTTTGGACTAGCGGGGGGCACCGGGGAGCTGTTTTTT.

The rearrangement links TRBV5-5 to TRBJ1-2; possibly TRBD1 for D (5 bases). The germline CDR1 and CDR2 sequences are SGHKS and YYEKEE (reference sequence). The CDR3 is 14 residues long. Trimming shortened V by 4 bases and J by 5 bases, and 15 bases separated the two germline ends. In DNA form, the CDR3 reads TGTGCCAGCAGCCTGACGGGGGGTCGGTATGGCTACACCTTC. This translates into CASSLTGGRYGYTF.

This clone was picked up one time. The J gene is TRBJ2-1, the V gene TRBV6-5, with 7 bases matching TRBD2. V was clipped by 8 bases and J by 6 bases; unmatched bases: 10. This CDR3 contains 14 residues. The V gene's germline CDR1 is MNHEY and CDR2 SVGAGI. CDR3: CASLAPWGGNEQFF. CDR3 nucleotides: TGTGCCAGCTTAGCGCCCTGGGGGGGCAATGAGCAGTTCTTC.